This TCR beta chain emerged from a study of molecular identifiers for immune sequencing clone quantification. Background on the study: Replicate RNA from roughly 18,000 or 92,000 naive CD8 T cells formed five aliquots; four were sequenced.

The authors sorted naive CD8 T cells as CD8+CD4-CCR7+CD45RA+. Previously described methods with listed TCR primers produced the bulk TCR libraries. TCRdb redid the calling of the PCR reads with MiXCR, one entry per CDR3 protein. The profile shows around 40,000 distinct CDR3 sequences, 19% of them singletons. Sequencing was done on a sample of naive CD8+ T cells from blood, with Jurkat cell RNA spiked in. The subset is: FACS-sorted CD8+CD4-CCR7+CD45RA+ naive T cells. The sequence was collected from a human donor in good health. Some libraries in this study had Jurkat cell RNA spiked in.

The CDR3 here is CASSFRVSYEQYF. The CDR3 DNA reads as TGTGCCAGCAGTTTTCGTGTCAGCTACGAGCAGTACTTC. The chain has TRBV27 and TRBJ2-7; D gene ambiguous. Looked up from germline, CDR1 is MNHEY and CDR2 is SMNVEV (reference sequence). This CDR3 region has 13 residues. With 3 bases removed from V and 3 bases from J, the gap between germline ends came to 9 bases.